The rows below give T cell receptor beta chains drawn from one sample of a study of a mutant IDH1 vaccine in newly diagnosed glioma. Repertoires were generated with immunoSEQ multiplex PCR, while TCRdb's copy carries only in-frame clones and drops some. The sample lists nearly 50,000 clones; 70% to 90% were seen once. Sequences were derived from PBMCs, sampled from a glioma patient treated with radiotherapy, temozolomide or both. The origin of the receptors is a middle-aged man with glioma. Each CDR3 is given with its conserved first and last residue. The D gene is left open where the match is weak. Only part of the rows carry a size: once, few, many, or a class if the clone is expanded.

.,TRBD2,TRBV2,TRBJ2-3,CASSVEFGRSGRHDTQYF,TGTGCCAGCAGTGTAGAATTCGGTCGTAGCGGGAGACACGATACGCAGTATTTT
.,.,TRBV6-1,TRBJ2-3,CASSAFSLAGSGTDTQYF,TGTGCCAGCAGTGCCTTTTCATTGGCGGGGTCCGGCACAGATACGCAGTATTTT
.,.,TRBV12-1,TRBJ2-5,CASSFAVGGLAEETQYF,TGTGCCAGCAGCTTTGCGGTCGGAGGACTAGCGGAAGAGACCCAGTACTTC
.,.,TRBV7-3,TRBJ1-3,CASRGKRNRAYSGNTIYF,TGTGCCAGCAGGGGAAAGAGAAACAGGGCATACTCTGGAAACACCATATATTTT
.,.,TRBV15,TRBJ2-4,CATSAPFRGRLAKNIQYF,TGTGCCACCAGCGCTCCTTTCAGGGGACGGCTAGCCAAAAACATTCAGTACTTC
.,.,TRBV7-8,TRBJ2-2,CASSHVGGTGELFF,TGTGCCAGCAGCCATGTAGGGGGGACCGGGGAGCTGTTTTTT
.,TRBD1,TRBV5-8,TRBJ2-5,CASSFRDRDVQETQYF,TGTGCCAGCAGCTTCCGGGACAGGGATGTCCAAGAGACCCAGTACTTC
.,TRBD2,TRBV5-1,TRBJ2-5,CASTPSGRSGETQYF,TGCGCCAGCACCCCTAGCGGGAGGTCCGGGGAGACCCAGTACTTC
.,.,TRBV6-1,TRBJ2-7,CASSRPLTREQYF,TGTGCCAGCAGTCGGCCGCTAACGCGCGAGCAGTACTTC
.,.,TRBV6-1,TRBJ1-2,CASSERFGGREGYTF,TGTGCCAGCAGTGAAAGGTTCGGGGGAAGGGAGGGCTACACCTTC
.,TRBD1,TRBV5-8,TRBJ2-2,CASSLYGQGGTGELFF,TGTGCCAGCAGCTTGTACGGACAGGGTGGAACCGGGGAGCTGTTTTTT
.,TRBD2,TRBV5-1,TRBJ2-6,CASSLGLAAFSSGANVLTF,TGCGCCAGCAGCTTGGGACTAGCGGCCTTTAGCTCTGGGGCCAACGTCCTGACTTTC
.,TRBD1,TRBV5-1,TRBJ2-7,CASSSGTDAYEQYF,TGCGCCAGCAGCTCCGGGACAGATGCCTACGAGCAGTACTTC
.,.,TRBV7-3,TRBJ2-2,CAGSLWAVGKPNTGELFF,TGTGCCGGCAGCCTCTGGGCAGTGGGGAAGCCGAACACCGGGGAGCTGTTTTTT
.,TRBD1,TRBV25-1,TRBJ2-5,CASKADRGVQETQYF,TGTGCCAGCAAGGCCGACAGGGGTGTTCAAGAGACCCAGTACTTC
.,TRBD2,TRBV14,TRBJ2-7,CASSLFGGGEQYF,TGTGCCAGCAGCCTCTTTGGCGGGGGCGAGCAGTACTTC
.,TRBD1,TRBV7-9,TRBJ1-1,CASSPYGQGANTEAFF,TGTGCCAGCAGCCCTTACGGACAGGGGGCGAACACTGAAGCTTTCTTT
.,TRBD2,TRBV9,TRBJ2-3,CASSVDSGRASTAQYF,TGTGCCAGCAGCGTAGATAGCGGGAGGGCATCTACGGCGCAGTATTTT
.,.,TRBV10-2,TRBJ2-3,CASSITDTQYF,TGCGCCAGCAGTATTACCGATACGCAGTATTTT
.,.,TRBV27,TRBJ2-6,CASSLSISGANVLTF,TGTGCCAGCAGTTTATCGATCTCTGGGGCCAACGTCCTGACTTTC
.,.,TRBV19,TRBJ1-5,CAVGGPKNQPQHF,TGTGCCGTGGGGGGGCCTAAGAATCAGCCCCAGCATTTT
.,TRBD2,TRBV14,TRBJ2-3,CASSPPGLARDTQYF,TGTGCCAGCAGCCCGCCGGGACTAGCGAGAGATACGCAGTATTTT
.,.,TRBV18,TRBJ2-2,CASSPPGLALNTGELFF,TGTGCCAGCTCACCACCGGGACTGGCTCTCAACACCGGGGAGCTGTTTTTT
.,TRBD1,TRBV10-3,TRBJ1-1,CAISTGQGNTEAFF,TGTGCCATCAGTACGGGACAGGGGAACACTGAAGCTTTCTTT
.,.,TRBV2,TRBJ1-2,CASSEAGAGVRHGYTF,TGTGCCAGCAGTGAAGCGGGGGCAGGGGTTCGACATGGCTACACCTTC
.,TRBD1,TRBV11-1,TRBJ2-7,CASSLDRQGAYEQYF,TGTGCCAGCAGCTTAGACCGACAGGGGGCTTACGAGCAGTACTTC
.,TRBD2,TRBV9,TRBJ2-1,CASSVWAGGPTYNEQFF,TGTGCCAGCAGCGTCTGGGCGGGAGGGCCCACCTACAATGAGCAGTTCTTC
.,.,TRBV7-9,TRBJ1-1,CASSVASGFDTEAFF,TGTGCCAGCAGCGTCGCCTCTGGCTTTGACACTGAAGCTTTCTTT
.,TRBD2,TRBV4-1,TRBJ2-1,CASSQEQATSGKNEQFF,TGCGCCAGCAGCCAGGAACAGGCGACTAGCGGGAAAAATGAGCAGTTCTTC
.,TRBD2,TRBV2,TRBJ2-4,CASSEARRLAGGRNIQYF,TGTGCCAGCAGTGAAGCGCGGAGACTAGCGGGGGGGAGAAACATTCAGTACTTC
.,.,TRBV5-6,TRBJ1-1,CASILRSPGQMGTEAFF,TGTGCCAGCATCTTGAGGTCTCCCGGCCAGATGGGAACTGAAGCTTTCTTT
few,.,TRBV5-6,TRBJ1-5,CASSLYKGRISNQPQHF,TGTGCCAGCAGCTTATATAAGGGACGGATTAGCAATCAGCCCCAGCATTTT
.,.,TRBV9,TRBJ2-1,CASSVDKLPQSEKQFF,TGTGCCAGCAGCGTAGACAAACTTCCTCAATCCGAAAAGCAGTTCTTC